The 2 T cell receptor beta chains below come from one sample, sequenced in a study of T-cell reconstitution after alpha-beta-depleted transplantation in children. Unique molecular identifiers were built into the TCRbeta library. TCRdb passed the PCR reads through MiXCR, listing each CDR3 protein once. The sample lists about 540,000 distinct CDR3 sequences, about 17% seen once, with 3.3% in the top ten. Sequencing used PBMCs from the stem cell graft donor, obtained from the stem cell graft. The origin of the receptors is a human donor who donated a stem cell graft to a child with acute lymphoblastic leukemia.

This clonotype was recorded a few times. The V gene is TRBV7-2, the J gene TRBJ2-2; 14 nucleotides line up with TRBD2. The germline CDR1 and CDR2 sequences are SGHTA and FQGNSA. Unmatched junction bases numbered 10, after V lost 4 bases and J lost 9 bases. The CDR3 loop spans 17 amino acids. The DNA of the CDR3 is TGTGCCAGCAGCTCAGGATGGACTAGCGGGAGGCAGAGGGAGCTGTTTTTT. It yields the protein CASSSGWTSGRQRELFF.

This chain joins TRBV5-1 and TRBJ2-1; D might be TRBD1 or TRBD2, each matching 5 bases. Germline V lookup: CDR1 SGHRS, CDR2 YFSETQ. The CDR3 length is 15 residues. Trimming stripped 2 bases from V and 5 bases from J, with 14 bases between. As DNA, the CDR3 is TGCGCCAGCAGCTTCGGCAGGGACCGAAACAATGAGCAGTTCTTC. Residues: CASSFGRDRNNEQFF.